This T cell receptor beta chain was recorded in a study of blood T cell repertoires in COVID-19. Study-wide context: COVID-19 samples, acute and convalescent, were from the United States, Italy and Spain.

The CDR3 runs 14 residues. CDR1 is KGHSH and CDR2 is LQKENI in the germline V gene. Trimming left V 3 bases short and J 6 bases short, with 11 bases between. This clone occurred once. Original methodology: Estimation of nucleated cell counts relied on the amplification of reference gene primers. The data were produced by immunoSEQ multiplex PCR, yet TCRdb's version contains in-frame clones alone and is incomplete. V, J and clone size derive from that table, while D and trimming were established from the DNA sequence. The sample has roughly 100,000 clones; almost 85% are singletons. The rearrangement links TRBV18 to TRBJ1-4, with D possibly TRBD1 on 5 matching bases. The sequenced material came from peripheral blood. This receptor was obtained from a man in his forties or fifties with active or convalescent COVID-19. The CDR3 bases are TGTGCCAGCTCACCGGGGGGTTTGGATGAAAAACTGTTTTTT. Translation gives CASSPGGLDEKLFF.